These T cell receptor beta chains were read from a single sample in a study of blood T cell repertoires in COVID-19. Assay: immunoSEQ multiplex PCR; the TCRdb copy retains only in-frame clones and omits some. Of tens of thousands of clones in the sample, roughly 90% were seen once. The sample consisted of peripheral blood. These receptors were collected from a man at least 80 years old with acute or convalescent COVID-19. The CDR3 runs from the conserved cysteine through the conserved F or W. D genes are given only for firm matches. Clone sizes are given selectively: once, few, many, or a class where the clone is expanded.

>NA|TRBV7-8|NA|TRBJ1-3
TGTGCCAGCAGTTTAATAGGCGGGGGATACTCTGGAAACACCATATATTTT
CASSLIGGGYSGNTIYF
>NA|TRBV11-2|NA|TRBJ2-5
TGTGCCAGCAGCTTAGGGGGCGGGGTAGGGTATACGGAGACCCAGTACTTC
CASSLGGGVGYTETQYF
>NA|TRBV5-4|NA|TRBJ2-7
TGTGCCAGCAGCGCTAGTCTCTCCGAGCAGTACTTC
CASSASLSEQYF
>few|TRBV5-4|TRBD1|TRBJ1-1
TGTGCCAGCAGCCGACAGGGTTTAAACCCGAACACTGAAGCTTTCTTT
CASSRQGLNPNTEAFF
>NA|TRBV7-9|TRBD1|TRBJ2-1
TGTGCCAGCAGCTTGGTCCGGGACAGGGAGTGGGAGCAGTTCTTC
CASSLVRDREWEQFF
>NA|TRBV20-1|NA|TRBJ1-6
TGCAGTGCTAGTTCTGACAGTTTAATTTATAATTCACCCCTCCACTTT
CSASSDSLIYNSPLHF
>NA|TRBV7-2|NA|TRBJ2-5
TGTGCCAGCAGCTTAGTCGCGGATCCCCAAGAGACCCAGTACTTC
CASSLVADPQETQYF
>NA|TRBV28|TRBD1|TRBJ1-4
TGTGCCAGCAGTTTCCCGGGACAGGGGTATTTCCCTGCAACTAATGAAAAACTGTTTTTT
CASSFPGQGYFPATNEKLFF
>NA|TRBV5-4|TRBD2|TRBJ2-2
TGTGCCAGCAGCCCGGGGACTAGCGGGGGGGCGACCGGGGAGCTGTTTTTT
CASSPGTSGGATGELFF
>NA|TRBV7-9|NA|TRBJ2-7
TGTGCCAGCAGCTCCGGGTCCAGCTCCTACGAGCAGTACTTC
CASSSGSSSYEQYF
>few|TRBV6-6|TRBD1|TRBJ2-1
TGTGCCAGCAGTTACGATTTGAGGGGGCCTGGGCAGTTCTTC
CASSYDLRGPGQFF
>NA|TRBV7-3|NA|TRBJ1-2
TGTGCCAGCAGCTTAACTAGGCAGGGGTATGGCTACACCTTC
CASSLTRQGYGYTF
>NA|TRBV5-1|NA|TRBJ2-3
TGCGCCAGCAGCCGTATGGTTCAACAGGGAACAGATACGCAGTATTTT
CASSRMVQQGTDTQYF
>NA|TRBV24-1|TRBD1|TRBJ2-2
TGTGCCACCAGTGATTTGGGTACAGGGGTCGGCACCGGGGAGCTGTTTTTT
CATSDLGTGVGTGELFF